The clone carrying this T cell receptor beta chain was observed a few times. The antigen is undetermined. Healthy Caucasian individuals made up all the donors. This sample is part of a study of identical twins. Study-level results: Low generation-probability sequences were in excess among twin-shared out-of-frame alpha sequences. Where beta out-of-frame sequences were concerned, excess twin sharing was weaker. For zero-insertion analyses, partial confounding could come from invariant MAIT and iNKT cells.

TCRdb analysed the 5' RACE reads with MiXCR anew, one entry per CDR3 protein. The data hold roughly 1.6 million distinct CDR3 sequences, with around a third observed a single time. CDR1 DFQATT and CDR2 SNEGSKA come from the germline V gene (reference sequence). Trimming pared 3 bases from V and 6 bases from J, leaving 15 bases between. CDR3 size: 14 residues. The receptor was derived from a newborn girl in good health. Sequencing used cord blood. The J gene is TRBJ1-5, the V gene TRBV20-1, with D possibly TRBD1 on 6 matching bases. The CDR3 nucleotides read TGCAGTGCTAGTTCCGGTACAGGGAGTCAGCCCCAGCATTTT. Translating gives CSASSGTGSQPQHF.